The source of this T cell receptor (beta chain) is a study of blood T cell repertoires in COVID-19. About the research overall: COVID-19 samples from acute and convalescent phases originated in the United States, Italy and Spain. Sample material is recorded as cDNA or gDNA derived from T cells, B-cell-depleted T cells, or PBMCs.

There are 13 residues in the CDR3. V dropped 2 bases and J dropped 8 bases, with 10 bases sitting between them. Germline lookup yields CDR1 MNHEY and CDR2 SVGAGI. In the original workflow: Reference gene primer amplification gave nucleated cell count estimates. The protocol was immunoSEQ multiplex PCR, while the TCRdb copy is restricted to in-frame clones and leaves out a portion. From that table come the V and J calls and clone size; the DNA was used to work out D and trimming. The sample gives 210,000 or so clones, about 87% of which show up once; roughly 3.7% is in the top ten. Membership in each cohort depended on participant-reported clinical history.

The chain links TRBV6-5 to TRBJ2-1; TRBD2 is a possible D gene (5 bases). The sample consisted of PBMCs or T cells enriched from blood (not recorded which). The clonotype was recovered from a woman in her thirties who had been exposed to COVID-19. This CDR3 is CASSYGEDYEQFF. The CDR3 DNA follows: TGTGCCAGCAGTTACGGCGAGGACTATGAGCAGTTCTTC.